One T cell receptor (beta chain) is described in this entry. Its target is unknown. This sample stems from a study of cytomegalovirus exposure and HLA in healthy donors. Findings of the study overall: There was a cluster of highly shared sequence variants that was likely a sequencing artifact.

With 60 Vbeta and 13 Jbeta primers, the PCR was carried out. Only in-frame clones appear in the TCRdb table, and some are missing; sequencing was by immunoSEQ multiplex PCR. The repertoire includes under 150,000 clones, around 84% of them detected once, and roughly 2.6% sits in the top ten. V shed 3 bases and J 4 bases; nucleotides not matched to a gene: 7. Germline V gene sequence: CDR1 SGHRS, CDR2 YFSETQ. This CDR3 region has 15 residues. The chain employs TRBV5-1 and TRBJ2-1; TRBD1 aligns across 7 bases. The TCR originated in a man aged 45 to 65 in good health and CMV-seronegative. Sequencing was carried out using PBMCs. Here the CDR3 DNA reads TGCGCCAGCAGCTCAGAAGGACAGGAATACAATGAGCAGTTCTTC. Translated, it gives CASSSEGQEYNEQFF.